The 22 T cell receptor beta chains reported below all come from one sample, sequenced in a study of read filtering for tumor transcriptome and immune sequencing. This library used around 400 ng RNA and molecular barcoded adaptors spanning alpha/delta and beta/gamma chains. MiXCR was run by TCRdb on the reads, yielding one entry per CDR3 protein. In the table there are roughly 60,000 distinct CDR3 sequences, roughly 20% of which are singletons. Sequenced input: a population of CD138-negative cells sorted from bone marrow. The receptors shown here come from a donor at least 40 years old with multiple myeloma.

This clonotype was detected ten times or more. The chain employs TRBV7-2 and TRBJ1-1, with D hard to call. V lost 1 base and J 6 bases, leaving 6 bases between the germline ends. The CDR3 runs 12 residues. CDR1 is SGHTA and CDR2 is FQGNSA in the germline V gene. The CDR3 region has the DNA TGTGCCAGCAGCTTAGGACGTCCTGAAGCTTTCTTT. Translating it yields CASSLGRPEAFF.

The chain combines TRBV5-1 with TRBJ1-1, with 7 positions matching TRBD1. Germline V gives CDR1 SGHRS, CDR2 YFSETQ. CDR3 size: 15 residues. V trimming: 7 bases; J trimming: 3 bases; junction bases outside the gene matches: 12. The chain's CDR3 is CASRVAPGGDTEAFF. In DNA, the CDR3 is TGCGCCAGCCGGGTCGCCCCAGGGGGAGACACTGAAGCTTTCTTT.

At least ten counts were recorded for this clonotype. V usage is TRBV5-1 and J usage is TRBJ1-1; D possibly corresponds to TRBD1 (6 bases). This CDR3 has 15 residues. With 2 bases removed from V and 1 base from J, the gap between germline ends came to 12 bases. Germline loops: CDR1 SGHRS, CDR2 YFSETQ. The CDR3 loop is CASSFLAGENTEAFF. Written as DNA, the CDR3 is TGCGCCAGCAGCTTCCTGGCAGGGGAGAACACTGAAGCTTTCTTT.

The sample holds many counts of this clonotype. V and J are TRBV5-1 and TRBJ1-1; tentative D call: TRBD1 (6 bases). The CDR3 has 15 residues. Germline V CDR1 and CDR2: SGHRS, YFSETQ. Trimming cost V 4 bases and J 3 bases, with 16 bases left between them. CDR3 bases: TGCGCCAGCAGCAGGCAGGGAGGGGGGGACACTGAAGCTTTCTTT. Translating it yields CASSRQGGGDTEAFF.

This clonotype was counted many times. V usage is TRBV5-1 and J usage is TRBJ1-5; D is possibly TRBD1 (6 bases). Trimming left V 4 bases short and J 5 bases short, with 13 bases between. CDR3 length: 14 amino acids. The V gene's germline CDR1 is SGHRS and CDR2 YFSETQ. In DNA form, the CDR3 reads TGCGCCAGCAGCCAAACGGCAGGGGATCAGCCCCAGCATTTT. Residues: CASSQTAGDQPQHF.

Only one count was recorded for this clonotype. A much larger clone differs by one base, so this may be a read error. The chain uses TRBV18 and TRBJ2-3; no clear D. Per the germline V gene, CDR1 is KGHSH and CDR2 is LQKENI. The CDR3 runs to 14 residues. Trimming took 4 bases from V and 2 from J, leaving 10 bases between them. CDR3 sequence: CASSLFSDTDTQYF. The DNA of the CDR3 is TGTGCCAGCTCACTTTTCAGCGACACAGATACGCAGTATTTT.

In its sample, this clonotype was seen a few times. The chain combines TRBV10-3 with TRBJ1-6, with D possibly being TRBD1 (6 bases). Germline assignment: CDR1 ENHRY and CDR2 SYGVKD. Trimming shortened V by 7 bases and J by 8 bases, and 15 bases separated the two germline ends. The CDR3 totals 14 residues. CDR3 bases: TGTGCCATCACCGAGGGGGGGATGGATTCACCCCTCCACTTT. Translated, it gives CAITEGGMDSPLHF.

This clonotype was picked up many times. The gene calls are TRBV18 and TRBJ1-4; D possibly corresponds to TRBD1 (5 bases). The CDR3 is 13 residues long. Between the trimmed V and J ends, which lost 6 bases and 5 bases, there was a span of 10 bases. Germline V CDR1 and CDR2: KGHSH, LQKENI. CDR3 sequence (DNA): TGTGCCAGCTCCCCTGGGACGAATGAAAAACTGTTTTTT. Amino acids: CASSPGTNEKLFF.

Worth noting for this clonotype: Sequence at one end of the junction differs from germline and may be a read error. The V gene is TRBV28, the J gene TRBJ1-5; 9 positions agree with TRBD1. CDR1 and CDR2 from the germline V gene are MDHEN and SYDVKM. The CDR3 sequence is 15 residues long. CDR3: CASSRTGATNQPQHF. The CDR3 bases are TGTGCCAGCAGCAGGACAGGGGCCACCAATCAGCCCCAGCATTTC.

This clonotype was counted many times. The genes are TRBV6-5 and TRBJ2-5; D uncertain. This CDR3 is built from 13 residues. Trimming stripped 4 bases from V and 5 bases from J, with 11 bases between. Germline V gene data show CDR1 as MNHEY and CDR2 as SVGAGI. In DNA form, the CDR3 reads TGTGCCAGCAGTTTACACCCGCTCGAGACCCAGTACTTC. Translated: CASSLHPLETQYF.

As concerns this clonotype: A read error is possible here, since a much larger clone lies one base away. CDR3 region: CASSYPPGLTLSYNEQFF. The CDR3 region has the DNA TGTGCCAGCAGTTACCCCCCCGGACTAACGCTCTCCTACAATGAGCAGTTCTTC. The chain has TRBV6-2 or TRBV6-3 and TRBJ2-1, with D perhaps TRBD2 (6 bases). This CDR3 comprises 18 residues. CDR1 MNHEY and CDR2 SVGEGT come from the germline V gene. Trimming stripped 2 bases from V and 0 bases from J, with 17 bases between.

This clonotype was counted at least ten times. V gene TRBV28 combines with J gene TRBJ2-2; 8 bases are a match to TRBD1. The germline V gene encodes CDR1 MDHEN and CDR2 SYDVKM. V lost 5 bases, J lost 7 bases, and 9 bases stayed unmatched. The CDR3 spans 15 residues. The CDR3 nucleotides are TGTGCCAGCAGTCCCGCAGGGGGCGGCAACGGGGAGCTGTTTTTT. Translated: CASSPAGGGNGELFF.

The chain couples TRBV10-3 to TRBJ2-1, with 7 bases lining up with TRBD2. CDR3 length equals 13 residues. V dropped 8 bases and J dropped 8; count of bases not matched to a gene: 9. The V gene's germline CDR1 is ENHRY and CDR2 SYGVKD. The CDR3 DNA follows: TGTGCCATCGGTGCAGCGGGGAGGGATGAGCAGTTCTTC. This encodes CAIGAAGRDEQFF.

This chain uses TRBV29-1 with TRBJ2-5; D is ambiguous. Trimming took off 7 bases at V and 5 bases at J, with 8 bases between the two ends. The germline V gene has CDR1 SQVTM and CDR2 ANQGSEA. This CDR3 has 10 amino acids. The CDR3 sequence is CSGRWETQYF. CDR3 coding DNA: TGCAGCGGGCGGTGGGAGACCCAGTACTTC.

In the case of this clonotype: One base away lies a much larger clone, so this may be a sequencing read error. The chain carries TRBV2 and TRBJ2-2; D may be TRBD2 (5 bases). Between the trimmed V and J ends, which lost 6 bases and 0 bases, there was a span of 11 bases. The germline CDR1 and CDR2 sequences are SNHLY and FYNNEI. The CDR3 length is 15 residues. This chain's CDR3 is CASRARGSNTGELFF. Here the CDR3 DNA reads TGTGCCAGCAGGGCTCGCGGGTCGAACACCGGGGAGCTGTTTTTT.

This clonotype showed up many times. V usage is TRBV7-6 and J usage is TRBJ2-1, with D possibly matching TRBD2 (5 bases). The V gene's germline CDR1 is SGHVS and CDR2 FNYEAQ. Trimming stripped 5 bases from V and 6 bases from J, with 11 bases between. The CDR3 spans 13 residues. CDR3 coding DNA: TGTGCCAGCAGCCCTTTACGGGGCAATGAGCAGTTCTTC. This gives the protein CASSPLRGNEQFF.

For this clonotype: With a much larger clone just one base away, this may be a read error. The chain combines TRBV5-1 with TRBJ2-2, with 12 positions matching TRBD2. J lost 2 bases, V lost 6 bases, and 8 bases had no gene match. The germline CDR1 and CDR2 sequences are SGHRS and YFSETQ. The CDR3 covers 17 residues. CDR3 protein: CASISGTSGPNTGELFF. CDR3 nucleotides: TGCGCCAGCATCTCCGGGACTAGCGGGCCCAACACCGGGGAGCTGTTTTTT.

As to this clonotype: A far larger clone is one base from this, pointing to a likely read error. This chain connects TRBV7-3 to TRBJ2-1; TRBD1 aligns across 7 bases. The CDR3 covers 16 residues. V was clipped by 2 bases and J by 4 bases; unmatched bases: 8. Germline V gene lookup returns CDR1 SGHTA and CDR2 FQGTGA. The CDR3 DNA is TGTGCCAGCAGCTTAGTCAGGGCAGGGGGTTACAATGAGCAGTTCTTC. Translating gives CASSLVRAGGYNEQFF.

This clonotype was seen many times. The V and J genes are TRBV24-1 and TRBJ2-1, with TRBD1 matching over 7 bases. Trimming cost V 5 bases and J 7 bases; bases outside gene matches: 10. Germline assignment: CDR1 KGHDR and CDR2 SFDVKD. This CDR3 region has 15 residues. CDR3 sequence: CATSVGDRPENEQFF. DNA for the CDR3: TGTGCCACCAGTGTGGGGGACAGACCTGAGAATGAGCAGTTCTTC.

This clonotype has only a few counts. This may come from a read error, since a much larger clone is one base off. The chain uses TRBV28 and TRBJ1-5, with D unresolved. Germline V CDR1 and CDR2: MDHEN, SYDVKM. The CDR3 sequence is 15 residues long. The V gene lost 3 bases and the J gene lost 7 bases, with 16 bases spanning the gap. CDR3 sequence reads: CASSFQRHAHQPQHF. Written as DNA, the CDR3 is TGTGCCAGCAGTTTTCAGCGACATGCACACCAGCCCCAGCATTTT.

This clonotype was counted at least ten times. The chain employs TRBV28 and TRBJ2-3; no reliable D call. The germline V gene encodes CDR1 MDHEN and CDR2 SYDVKM. The CDR3 is 14 amino acids. The V and J ends lost 1 base and 7 bases respectively, with 12 bases between them. The CDR3 sequence: CASSLSVSRYTQYF. The CDR3, as DNA: TGTGCCAGCAGTTTATCTGTATCCCGGTATACGCAGTATTTT.

This clonotype came up a few times. The chain carries TRBV6-5 and TRBJ2-7; 7 bases agree with TRBD1. V lost 3 bases, J lost 6 bases, and 8 bases stayed unmatched. Germline CDR1 reads MNHEY; CDR2 reads SVGAGI. The CDR3 extends over 14 amino acids. The CDR3: CASSYQGVFGEQYF. In nucleotides, the CDR3 is TGTGCCAGCAGTTATCAGGGGGTTTTTGGCGAGCAGTACTTC.